What follows describes a single T cell receptor (beta chain). Its antigen is as yet unknown. The CDR3 covers 13 residues. Repertoires were generated with immunoSEQ multiplex PCR, while TCRdb's copy carries only in-frame clones and drops some. The sample carries 150,000 or so clones, 85% to 90% recorded once. This sample is part of a study of cytomegalovirus exposure and HLA in healthy donors. Study-level findings and limits: Published work reported that the classifier diagnosed cytomegalovirus status with high specificity and sensitivity.

Sample: PBMCs. The TCR was taken from a woman between 18 and 30 years old in good health and CMV-seropositive. The chain links TRBV12-2 to TRBJ1-1. TRBV12-2 is described as a pseudogene. The chain's CDR3 is CASRRRGGTEAFF. CDR3 sequence (DNA): TGTGCAAGTCGCCGTAGGGGGGGAACTGAAGCTTTCTTT.